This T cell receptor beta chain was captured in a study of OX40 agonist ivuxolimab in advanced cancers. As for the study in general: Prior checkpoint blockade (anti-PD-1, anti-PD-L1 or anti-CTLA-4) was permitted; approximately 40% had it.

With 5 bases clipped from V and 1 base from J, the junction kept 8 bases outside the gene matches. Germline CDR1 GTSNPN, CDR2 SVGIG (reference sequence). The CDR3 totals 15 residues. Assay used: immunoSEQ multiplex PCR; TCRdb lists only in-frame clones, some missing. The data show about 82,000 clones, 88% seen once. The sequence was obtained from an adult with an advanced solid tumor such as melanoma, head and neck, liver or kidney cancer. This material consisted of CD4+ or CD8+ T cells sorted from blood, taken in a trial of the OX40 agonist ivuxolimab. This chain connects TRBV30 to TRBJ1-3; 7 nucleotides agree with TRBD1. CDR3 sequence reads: CAWSSTGTSGNTIYF. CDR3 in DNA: TGTGCCTGGTCTTCGACAGGGACATCTGGAAACACCATATATTTT.